This T cell receptor (beta chain) comes out of a study of T cells in Graves' hyperthyroidism and ophthalmopathy. Study context: Before treatment of any kind, peripheral blood was taken at initial diagnosis. Study-level results: Ophthalmopathy was identified by the model a median about 6.8 months ahead of onset.

This CDR3 has 14 amino acids. Trimming cost V 9 bases and J 5 bases; bases outside gene matches: 3. Germline V gene sequence: CDR1 LNHDA, CDR2 SQIVND (reference sequence). Diagnosis rested on symptoms, serum thyroxine and TRAb, thyroid ultrasound, and orbital computed tomography. PBMCs were sourced from 9 to 10 ml fresh peripheral blood. RNA transcripts provided the source from which TCR beta CDR3 regions were amplified. With the HTBI primer set, the TCR CDR3 went through a first round of RT-PCR. TCRdb called the multiplex PCR reads again in MiXCR, with one record for every CDR3 protein. The sample yields under 350,000 distinct CDR3 sequences, around 13% seen once. This clonotype was found many times. Antigen unknown.

Sequencing was done on a sample of blood. The chain recombines TRBV19 with TRBJ2-3, with TRBD2 matching 15 bases. The clonotype was recovered from a woman in her forties with Graves' ophthalmopathy. CDR3 sequence reads: CASLGLAGGDTQYF. The CDR3 coding sequence is TGTGCCAGCTTGGGACTAGCGGGGGGAGATACGCAGTATTTT.